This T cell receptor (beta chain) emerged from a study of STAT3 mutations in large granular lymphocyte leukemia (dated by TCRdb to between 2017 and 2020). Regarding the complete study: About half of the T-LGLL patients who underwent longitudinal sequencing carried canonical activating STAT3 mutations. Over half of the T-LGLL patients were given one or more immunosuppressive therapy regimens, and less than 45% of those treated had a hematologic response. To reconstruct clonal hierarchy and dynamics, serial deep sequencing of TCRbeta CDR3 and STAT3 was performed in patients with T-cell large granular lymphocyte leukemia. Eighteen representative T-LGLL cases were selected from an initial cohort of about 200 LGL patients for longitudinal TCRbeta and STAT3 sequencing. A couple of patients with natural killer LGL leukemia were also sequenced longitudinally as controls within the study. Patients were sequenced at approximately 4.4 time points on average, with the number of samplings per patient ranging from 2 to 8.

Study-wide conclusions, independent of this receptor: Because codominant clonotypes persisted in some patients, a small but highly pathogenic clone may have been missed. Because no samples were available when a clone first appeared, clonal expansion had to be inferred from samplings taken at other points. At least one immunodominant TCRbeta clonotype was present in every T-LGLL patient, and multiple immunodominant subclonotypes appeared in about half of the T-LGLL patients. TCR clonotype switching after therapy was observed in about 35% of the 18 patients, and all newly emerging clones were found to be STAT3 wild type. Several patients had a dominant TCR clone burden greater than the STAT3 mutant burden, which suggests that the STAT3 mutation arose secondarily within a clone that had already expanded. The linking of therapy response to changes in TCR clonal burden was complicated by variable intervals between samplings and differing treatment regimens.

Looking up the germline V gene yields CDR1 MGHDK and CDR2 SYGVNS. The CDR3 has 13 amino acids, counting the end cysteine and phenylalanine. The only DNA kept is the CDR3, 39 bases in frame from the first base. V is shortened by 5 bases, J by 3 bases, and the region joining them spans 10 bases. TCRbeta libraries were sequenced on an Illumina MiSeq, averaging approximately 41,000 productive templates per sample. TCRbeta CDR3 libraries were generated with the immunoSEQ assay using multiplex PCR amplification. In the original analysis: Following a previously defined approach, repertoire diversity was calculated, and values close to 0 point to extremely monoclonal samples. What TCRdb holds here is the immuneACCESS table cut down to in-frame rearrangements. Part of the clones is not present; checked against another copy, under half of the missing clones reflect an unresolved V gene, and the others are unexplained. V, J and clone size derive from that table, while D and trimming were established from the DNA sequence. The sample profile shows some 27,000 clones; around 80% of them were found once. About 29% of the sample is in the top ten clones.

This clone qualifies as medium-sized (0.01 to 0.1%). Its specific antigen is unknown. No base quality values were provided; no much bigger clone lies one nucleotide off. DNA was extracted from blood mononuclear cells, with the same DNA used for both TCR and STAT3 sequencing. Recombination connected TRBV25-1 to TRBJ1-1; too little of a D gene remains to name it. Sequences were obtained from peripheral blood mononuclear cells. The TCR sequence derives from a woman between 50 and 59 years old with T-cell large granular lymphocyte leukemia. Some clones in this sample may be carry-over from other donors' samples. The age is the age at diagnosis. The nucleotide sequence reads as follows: TGTGCCAGCAGTCCCTTTCGGGACACTGAAGCTTTCTTT. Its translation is CASSPFRDTEAFF.